This TCR beta chain emerged from a study of T cell changes during pregnancy in multiple sclerosis. Looked up from germline, CDR1 is LGHNT and CDR2 is FRNRAP. V was clipped by 5 bases and J by 4 bases; unmatched bases: 7. The CDR3 spans 14 residues. The repertoire was sequenced with immunoSEQ multiplex PCR; TCRdb's copy has only in-frame clones and lacks some. Of 90,000 to 120,000 clones listed, about nine tenths are singletons. The source of this sequence is a female donor in good health, enrolled as a control in a pregnancy study. This sequence joins TRBV12-5 and TRBJ2-5; 7 bases align to TRBD1. The sample in question was peripheral blood, obtained in the third trimester of pregnancy. The CDR3 region has the DNA TGTGCTAGTGGTCCTCAGGGGGTTAGAGAGACCCAGTACTTC. It encodes CASGPQGVRETQYF.